The following is a T cell receptor (beta chain) sequence with its context. Produced via immunoSEQ multiplex PCR; TCRdb's table is partial and in-frame only. The sample consists of some 150,000 clones, 87% of them appearing once. These data originate in a study of blood T cell repertoires in COVID-19. Background on the study: T cells, B-cell-depleted T cells, or PBMCs provided the cDNA or gDNA that served as material.

This CDR3 comprises 12 residues. The V gene's germline CDR1 is SQVTM and CDR2 ANQGSEA. Trimming took 5 bases from V and 4 from J; bases not matched to a gene: 3. The sequenced sample was peripheral blood. The gene calls are TRBV29-1 and TRBJ1-1, with TRBD1 matching over 8 bases. The receptor was derived from a woman between 45 and 60 years old with acute or convalescent COVID-19. This CDR3 reads CSVQQGGTEAFF. The CDR3, as DNA: TGCAGCGTTCAACAGGGGGGCACTGAAGCTTTCTTT.